This entry lists 29 T cell receptor beta chains sequenced from one sample in a study of T cell repertoires and leukemia-associated antigens. From the 5' RACE reads, TCRdb called clonotypes with MiXCR, one entry per CDR3 protein. The table has roughly 15,000 distinct CDR3 sequences, about 39% seen once. Their antigens remain unidentified. The source material was CD3+ T cells sorted from blood and cultured. These receptors originate from a female donor in good health.

V and J are TRBV4-3 and TRBJ2-7; possibly TRBD1 or TRBD2 for D (5 bases each). This CDR3 is 16 amino acids long. V gave up 1 base and J gave up 0 bases, with 13 bases separating them. Germline V lookup: CDR1 LGHNA, CDR2 YSLEER. The CDR3 protein is CASSQAGTRSSYEQYF. CDR3 in DNA: TGCGCCAGCAGCCAAGCCGGGACGAGGAGCTCCTACGAGCAGTACTTC.

Within the sample, this clonotype is medium-sized. This chain joins TRBV13 and TRBJ2-5, with D possibly being TRBD2 (7 bases). Germline values: CDR1 PRHDT, CDR2 FYEKMQ (reference sequence). V shed 4 bases and J shed 5 bases, with 14 bases lying between them. The CDR3 sequence is 14 residues long. DNA of the CDR3: TGTGCCAGCAGCTCGCAGGGGCGGGAGGAGACCCAGTACTTC. Its protein is CASSSQGREETQYF.

The rearrangement links TRBV21-1 to TRBJ2-5; TRBD1 was called by the table and not checked on the DNA. TRBV21-1 is assigned pseudogene status. This CDR3 spans 14 amino acids. DNA of the CDR3: TGTGCCAGCAGACTTGTCCCTTTTCAAGAGACCCAGTACTTC. Amino acids: CASRLVPFQETQYF.

This clonotype is labeled as medium-sized. The chain is built from TRBV28 and TRBJ2-1; no firm D call. V lost 3 bases and J 5 bases, leaving 11 bases between the germline ends. Germline values: CDR1 MDHEN, CDR2 SYDVKM. The CDR3 is made up of 14 amino acids. The CDR3: CASSFPHLNNEQFF. The CDR3 DNA reads TGTGCCAGCAGTTTTCCCCACTTGAACAATGAGCAGTTCTTC.

This clonotype was seen a handful of times. The chain combines TRBV29-1 with TRBJ2-3, with D tentatively TRBD1 (6 bases). The germline V and J ends were trimmed by 7 bases and 0 bases, with 11 bases remaining between them. Per the germline V gene, CDR1 is SQVTM and CDR2 is ANQGSEA. This CDR3 contains 13 residues. DNA of the CDR3: TGCAGCGGACACAGGGCAAGCACAGATACGCAGTATTTT. Its translation is CSGHRASTDTQYF.

This clonotype occurred a few times. The chain links TRBV20-1 to TRBJ2-7; D may be TRBD2 (5 bases). The CDR3 is 13 amino acids. V lost 5 bases and J lost 3, with 14 bases in between. Germline assignment: CDR1 DFQATT and CDR2 SNEGSKA (reference sequence). CDR3 in DNA: TGCAGTGCTTCGGACTCGTGGGGCTACGAGCAGTACTTC. Translation: CSASDSWGYEQYF.

On this clonotype: It is unclear where the CDR3 begins or ends on the DNA, so no DNA is shown, and the CDR3 is as TCRdb lists it. The genes are TRBV4-3 and TRBJ2-3; no check of the table's D call, TRBD1, against the DNA was made. The germline gives CDR1 LGHNA, CDR2 YSLEER. The CDR3 spans 24 residues, counting both ends. The CDR3 loop is CASSQNAQNIQYFGAGTGEDTQYF.

The chain has TRBV4-1 and TRBJ2-1, with 9 bases aligning to TRBD2. The CDR3 contains 14 residues. Germline-derived CDR1 and CDR2 are MGHRA and YSYEKL. Trimming removed 4 bases from V and 4 bases from J; junction bases left unmatched: 2. CDR3 nucleotides: TGCGCCAGCAGCCTAGCGGGAGTATACAATGAGCAGTTCTTC. Residues: CASSLAGVYNEQFF.

This chain links TRBV12-3 or TRBV12-4 with TRBJ2-3; no firm D call. V gave up 6 bases and J gave up 1 base, with 14 bases separating them. CDR3 length equals 15 residues. CDR3 sequence (DNA): TGTGCCAGCAGCGCCCGACGGACGGGCACAGATACGCAGTATTTT. It translates to CASSARRTGTDTQYF.

The rearrangement links TRBV7-9 to TRBJ1-2, with D possibly matching TRBD1 (5 bases). Germline CDR1 and CDR2: SEHNR and FQNEAQ (reference sequence). This CDR3 contains 14 residues. The V end lost 4 bases, the J end lost 3 bases, and 12 bases lay between the germline ends. In DNA, the CDR3 is TGTGCCAGCAGCTCCAGGGAAGTTGACTATGGCTACACCTTC. Amino acid sequence: CASSSREVDYGYTF.

The chain employs TRBV7-9 and TRBJ2-1; 7 nucleotides match TRBD2. The CDR3 contains 14 residues. Trimming at V came to 4 bases and at J to 10 bases, leaving 10 bases not matched to a gene. CDR1 and CDR2 (germline): SEHNR, FQNEAQ (reference sequence). The CDR3: CASSSSGNTGEQFF. The CDR3 nucleotides read TGTGCCAGCAGCTCGAGCGGGAACACCGGGGAGCAGTTCTTC. The whole variable domain, filled in from reference TRBV7-9 and TRBJ2-1, reads DTGVSQNPRHKITKRGQNVTFRCDPISEHNRLYWYRQTLGQGPEFLTYFQNEAQLEKSRLLSDRFSAERPKGSFSTLEIQRTEQGDSAMYLCASSSSGNTGEQFFGPGTRLTVL.

This clonotype was recorded a few times. The genes are TRBV6-1 and TRBJ2-7; perhaps TRBD1 as D (5 bases). Trimming removed 4 bases from V and 2 bases from J, with 18 bases in between. CDR3 size: 16 residues. The germline V gene encodes CDR1 MNHNS and CDR2 SASEGT. The CDR3 loop is CASSGLGQLPTYEQYF. The CDR3 DNA follows: TGTGCCAGCAGTGGTCTCGGACAACTACCGACCTACGAGCAGTACTTC.

With regard to this clonotype: As the CDR3 is not closed by the conserved phenylalanine or tryptophan, this likely results from a read error. This chain links TRBV20-1 with TRBJ1-2; D is undetermined. CDR1 and CDR2 from the germline V gene are DFQATT and SNEGSKA (reference sequence). Trimming took off 0 bases at V and 3 bases at J, with 5 bases between the two ends. The CDR3 contains 12 residues. The CDR3 spells CSARDLHYGYTL. The CDR3 DNA reads TGCAGTGCTAGAGACCTTCACTATGGCTACACCCTC.

This clonotype was observed once. Because it lacks the conserved phenylalanine or tryptophan at the end, this CDR3 is likely a read error. V usage is TRBV20-1 and J usage is TRBJ2-7; TRBD2 agrees at 8 bases. Trimming removed 3 bases from V and 2 bases from J; junction bases left unmatched: 15. Germline CDR1 DFQATT, CDR2 SNEGSKA (reference sequence). The CDR3 covers 17 residues. CDR3 in amino acids: CSARTGGSGSFPYEQYL. For the CDR3, the DNA is TGCAGTGCTAGGACCGGGGGGAGCGGGAGCTTTCCCTACGAGCAGTACCTC.

Concerning this clonotype itself: Because the CDR3 is missing its conserved closing phenylalanine or tryptophan, this is likely a read error. The gene calls are TRBV25-1 and TRBJ2-2; 8 nucleotides agree with TRBD2. CDR3 length equals 17 residues. Germline trimming cut 1 base from V and 6 bases from J; bases unmatched to any gene: 10. Germline V CDR1 and CDR2: MGHDK, SYGVNS. The CDR3 DNA sequence: TGTGCCAGCAGTGAATGGAAAGCGGGAGATGTGCCCGGGGAGCTGTTTTAT. It codes for CASSEWKAGDVPGELFY.

This clonotype ranks as medium-sized. The V and J genes are TRBV5-1 and TRBJ2-7; D is ambiguous. Germline CDR1 is SGHRS and CDR2 is YFSETQ. The CDR3 is 14 residues long. Between the trimmed V and J ends, which lost 1 base and 0 bases, there was a span of 8 bases. The CDR3: CASSLTGPSYEQYF. The DNA for the CDR3 is TGCGCCAGCAGCTTGACTGGACCCTCCTACGAGCAGTACTTC.

A note on this clonotype: At one end, the junction sequence differs from germline, possibly due to a read error. V gene TRBV20-1 combines with J gene TRBJ2-7; 11 bases agree with TRBD2. Germline V lookup: CDR1 DFQATT, CDR2 SNEGSKA (reference sequence). There are 17 residues in the CDR3. The CDR3 region is CGAALGTSGGLSYEQHF. CDR3 DNA sequence: TGCGGTGCTGCTCTCGGGACTAGCGGAGGCCTCTCCTACGAGCAGCACTTC.

About this clonotype: A much more abundant neighbour one base away suggests this may be a read error. The chain couples TRBV6-1 to TRBJ2-3, with D unresolved. CDR3 length: 14 residues. The germline V gene has CDR1 MNHNS and CDR2 SASEGT. CDR3 in DNA: TGTGCCGGCAGTGTGTCTAGTGGTGCAGATACGCAGTATTTT. Protein sequence: CAGSVSSGADTQYF.

The rearrangement uses TRBV20-1 and TRBJ1-5; D may be TRBD1 (8 bases). The DNA matches TRBJ2-3 better at its end, which makes the J call doubtful. CDR1 DFQATT and CDR2 SNEGSKA come from the germline V gene (reference sequence). CDR3 length: 15 residues. The CDR3 nucleotides read TGCAGTGCTAGGGGGGGGACAGGTCAAAATCGGCCCCAGTATTTT. Translating it yields CSARGGTGQNRPQYF.

This clonotype was recorded many times. This chain joins TRBV19 and TRBJ2-3; no firm D call. Germline V gene sequence: CDR1 LNHDA, CDR2 SQIVND (reference sequence). CDR3 size: 14 residues. V shed 4 bases and J shed 2 bases, with 10 bases lying between them. The CDR3 DNA sequence: TGTGCCAGTAGTAACACATTTGCCACAGATACGCAGTATTTT. The encoded protein is CASSNTFATDTQYF.

As concerns this clonotype: A read error may produce the germline difference seen at one junction end. This chain uses TRBV11-2 with TRBJ2-3; the D gene is possibly TRBD1 (6 bases). The CDR3 is made up of 17 amino acids. Germline V gene data show CDR1 as SGHAT and CDR2 as FQNNGV. The CDR3 nucleotides read TGTGCCAGCAGCAACACAATGCTAGGTGGGGGCGCAGATGCGCAGTATTTT. It yields the protein CASSNTMLGGGADAQYF.

The chain uses TRBV5-1 and TRBJ2-7; a possible D gene is TRBD2 (6 bases). Trimming left V 3 bases short and J 6 bases short, with 16 bases between. This CDR3 has 14 residues. Germline CDR1 and CDR2: SGHRS and YFSETQ. The CDR3 sequence is CASSCTGDVGEQYF. The CDR3 DNA follows: TGCGCCAGCAGCTGCACGGGGGATGTGGGCGAGCAGTACTTC.

This clonotype was picked up a small number of times. The chain employs TRBV7-2 and TRBJ2-1; TRBD1 agrees at 7 bases. CDR3 length equals 17 residues. Looked up from germline, CDR1 is SGHTA and CDR2 is FQGNSA. The J segment lost 4 bases and the V segment lost 3 bases, leaving 12 bases of the junction unmatched. The CDR3 DNA is TGTGCCAGCAGCTTCCCCACTTCCGGGACAGTGTACAATGAGCAGTTCTTC. It encodes CASSFPTSGTVYNEQFF.

The chain joins TRBV5-1 to TRBJ1-4, with 7 nucleotides matching TRBD1. The V gene end was trimmed by 1 base and the J gene end by 5 bases; junction bases not matched to a gene: 5. There are 15 residues in the CDR3. The germline V gene encodes CDR1 SGHRS and CDR2 YFSETQ. The CDR3 loop is CASSLTGVENEKLFF. For the CDR3, the DNA is TGCGCCAGCAGCTTGACAGGGGTAGAGAATGAAAAACTGTTTTTT.

At least ten counts were recorded for this clonotype. This chain uses TRBV7-8 with TRBJ2-5, with D unresolved. V lost 5 bases to trimming and J lost 4 bases, with 11 bases between them. Germline CDR1 reads SGHVS; CDR2 reads FQNEAQ. This CDR3 region has 13 residues. Here the CDR3 reads CASSDLRSETQYF. CDR3 DNA: TGTGCCAGCAGCGATCTTCGGTCAGAGACCCAGTACTTC.

This clonotype is classed as medium-sized (0.01 to 0.1%). The V gene is TRBV7-3, the J gene TRBJ2-5; D is possibly TRBD2 (6 bases). Germline-derived CDR1 and CDR2 are SGHTA and FQGTGA. The length of the CDR3 is 15 residues. Trimming stripped 5 bases from V and 0 bases from J, with 13 bases between. CDR3 sequence: CASSPKGLYQETQYF. In DNA form, the CDR3 reads TGTGCCAGCAGCCCGAAGGGACTGTACCAAGAGACCCAGTACTTC.

This clonotype is classed as medium-sized. The V call is TRBV5-1, the J call TRBJ2-2; TRBD1 is a possible D gene (5 bases). The CDR3 totals 14 residues. V was pared by 5 bases and J by 0 bases, with 8 bases between. Germline CDR1 SGHRS, CDR2 YFSETQ. This CDR3 is CASRTETNTGELFF. The CDR3 bases are TGCGCCAGCAGGACAGAGACGAACACCGGGGAGCTGTTTTTT. Full variable domain (rest looked up from reference TRBV5-1 and TRBJ2-2): KAGVTQTPRYLIKTRGQQVTLSCSPISGHRSVSWYQQTPGQGLQFLFEYFSETQRNKGNFPGRFSGRQFSNSRSEMNVSTLELGDSALYLCASRTETNTGELFFGEGSRLTVL.

Details on this clonotype: Possible read error: a much larger clone is one base away. The genes are TRBV6-2 or TRBV6-3 and TRBJ1-1; D perhaps matches TRBD1 (6 bases). The germline gives CDR1 MNHEY, CDR2 SVGEGT. CDR3 length: 13 residues. CDR3 amino acids: CANSRTVNTEAFF. The CDR3 region has the DNA TGTGCCAACAGTAGGACAGTGAACACTGAAGCTTTCTTT.

Notes on this clonotype: This could be a read error, since a much larger clone is one nucleotide away. The gene calls are TRBV19 and TRBJ2-3, with 10 bases fitting TRBD2. CDR3 length: 15 amino acids. With V trimmed by 11 bases and J by 8 bases, 16 bases remained unmatched. The germline CDR1 and CDR2 sequences are LNHDA and SQIVND (reference sequence). CDR3 DNA: TGTGCCGGTAACCTTGCTAGCGGGAGTTTGGGTACGCAGTATTTT. Amino acid sequence: CAGNLASGSLGTQYF.